This T cell receptor beta chain emerged from a study of cytomegalovirus exposure and HLA in healthy donors. General study results and limits: Excluded: some indistinguishable V segments such as TRBV6-2 and TRBV6-3. In a later analysis, TCR beta V- and J-gene trimming showed a link to a missense DCLRE1C variant.

Each donor's status was that of a healthy bone marrow donor. The CDR3 covers 13 residues. Primers included in the PCR were 60 Vbeta and 13 Jbeta primers. TCRdb's table, derived via immunoSEQ multiplex PCR, lists solely in-frame clones and lacks some. The data hold approximately 160,000 clones, with roughly 74% observed a single time. This clone has more than one count but fewer than ten. As yet, its antigen is unknown. The sample was PBMCs. This sequence joins TRBV21-1 and TRBJ2-4; the table's TRBD1 call for D was not verified on the DNA. TRBV21-1 is noted as a pseudogene. This receptor was taken from a male donor in good health and CMV-seronegative. The CDR3, as DNA: TGTGCCAGCAATCCGACAGCAAAAAACATTCAGTACTTC. This codes for CASNPTAKNIQYF.